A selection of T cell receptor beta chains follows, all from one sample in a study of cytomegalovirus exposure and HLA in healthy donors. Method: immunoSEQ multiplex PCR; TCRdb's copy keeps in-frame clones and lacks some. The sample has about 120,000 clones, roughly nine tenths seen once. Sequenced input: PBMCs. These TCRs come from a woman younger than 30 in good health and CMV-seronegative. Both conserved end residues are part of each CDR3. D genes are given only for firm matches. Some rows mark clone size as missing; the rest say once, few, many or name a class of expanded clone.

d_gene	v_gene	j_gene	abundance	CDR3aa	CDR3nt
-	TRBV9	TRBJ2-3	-	CASSVGQVNTQYF	TGTGCCAGCAGCGTAGGGCAGGTGAATACGCAGTATTTT
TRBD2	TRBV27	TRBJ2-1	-	CATKGGGGAFSPFNEQFF	TGTGCCACCAAGGGGGGCGGGGGGGCCTTTTCACCGTTCAATGAGCAGTTCTTC
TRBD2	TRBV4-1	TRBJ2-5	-	CASSHPRDTAGEFSRTQYF	TGCGCCAGCAGCCACCCCAGGGATACCGCGGGGGAATTTTCGAGGACCCAGTACTTC
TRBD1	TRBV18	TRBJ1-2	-	CASSPSGGSYGYTF	TGTGCCAGCTCACCATCAGGGGGAAGCTATGGCTACACCTTC
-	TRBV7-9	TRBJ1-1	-	CASSRVNRENTEAFF	TGTGCCAGCAGCCGGGTCAACAGGGAGAACACTGAAGCTTTCTTT
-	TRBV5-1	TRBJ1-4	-	CASSSGGRKLFF	TGCGCCAGCAGCTCCGGCGGGCGAAAACTGTTTTTT
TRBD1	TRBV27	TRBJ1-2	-	CASSFGTGEGGYTF	TGTGCCAGCAGTTTCGGGACAGGGGAGGGGGGCTACACCTTC
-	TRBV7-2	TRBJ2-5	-	CASSLGRAWETQYF	TGTGCCAGCAGCTTAGGGAGGGCATGGGAGACCCAGTACTTC
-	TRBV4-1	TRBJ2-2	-	CASSQALSAGELFF	TGCGCCAGCAGCCAAGCTCTTTCCGCCGGGGAGCTGTTTTTT
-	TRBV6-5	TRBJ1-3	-	CASSSGVRGNTIYF	TGTGCCAGCAGCTCGGGAGTGCGAGGAAACACCATATATTTT
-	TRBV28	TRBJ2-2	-	CASSFSSTGELFF	TGTGCCAGCAGTTTCTCGAGCACCGGGGAGCTGTTTTTT
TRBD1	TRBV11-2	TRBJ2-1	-	CASSSRANTGVHEQFF	TGTGCCAGCAGCTCAAGAGCCAACACAGGGGTCCATGAGCAGTTCTTC
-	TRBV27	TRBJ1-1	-	CASSFHGAGGEAFF	TGTGCCAGCAGTTTCCACGGGGCCGGCGGGGAGGCTTTCTTT
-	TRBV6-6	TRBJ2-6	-	CASSQGHHSGANVLTF	TGTGCCAGCAGTCAGGGACACCACTCTGGGGCCAACGTCCTGACTTTC
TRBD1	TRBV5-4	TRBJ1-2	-	CASRGGQGRYGYTF	TGTGCCAGCAGGGGAGGACAGGGACGGTATGGCTACACCTTC
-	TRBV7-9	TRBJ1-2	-	CASSPLISYGYTF	TGTGCCAGCAGCCCACTAATTAGCTATGGCTACACCTTC
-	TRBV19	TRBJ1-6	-	CASSVRVENSPLHF	TGTGCCAGTAGTGTCAGGGTAGAAAATTCACCCCTCCACTTT
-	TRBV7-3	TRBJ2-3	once	CASSLDSGGTDTQYF	TGTGCCAGCAGCTTAGACTCCGGGGGCACAGATACGCAGTATTTT
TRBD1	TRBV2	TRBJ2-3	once	CASRGQGTTDTQYF	TGTGCCAGCAGGGGACAGGGGACCACAGATACGCAGTATTTT
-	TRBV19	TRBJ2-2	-	CASSLVTGELFF	TGTGCCAGTAGTCTCGTTACCGGGGAGCTGTTTTTT
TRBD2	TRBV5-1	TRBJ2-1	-	CASSYTRGGRSTDEQFF	TGCGCCAGCAGTTACACCCGGGGGGGCCGGTCGACTGATGAGCAGTTCTTC
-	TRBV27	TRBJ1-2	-	CASSPLGGGAGGYTF	TGTGCCAGCAGTCCTCTAGGCGGGGGGGCAGGTGGCTACACCTTC
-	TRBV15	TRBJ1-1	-	CATSRGTEGNTEAFF	TGTGCCACCAGCAGAGGGACTGAGGGGAACACTGAAGCTTTCTTT
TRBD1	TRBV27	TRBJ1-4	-	CASSLDRGSEKLFF	TGTGCCAGCAGTTTGGACAGGGGAAGTGAAAAACTGTTTTTT
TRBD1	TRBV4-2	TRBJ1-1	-	CASSQDTGGREAFF	TGTGCCAGCAGCCAAGATACAGGGGGCAGGGAAGCTTTCTTT
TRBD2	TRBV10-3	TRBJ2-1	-	CAISTPGLASSYNEQFF	TGTGCCATCAGCACCCCGGGACTAGCGTCGTCCTACAATGAGCAGTTCTTC
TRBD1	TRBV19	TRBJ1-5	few	CASSPGTGGDQPQHF	TGTGCCAGTAGTCCCGGGACAGGGGGCGATCAGCCCCAGCATTTT
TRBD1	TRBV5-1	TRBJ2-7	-	CARTPDRGEQYF	TGCGCCAGGACACCGGACAGGGGCGAGCAGTACTTC
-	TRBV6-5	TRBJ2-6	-	CASSYDSGANVLTF	TGTGCCAGCAGCTATGATTCTGGGGCCAACGTCCTGACTTTC
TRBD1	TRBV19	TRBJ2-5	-	CASKIWTGAGETQYF	TGTGCCAGTAAAATCTGGACAGGGGCGGGCGAGACCCAGTACTTC
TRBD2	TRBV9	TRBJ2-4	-	CASSVAGEGIQYF	TGTGCCAGCAGCGTAGCGGGGGAGGGCATTCAGTACTTC
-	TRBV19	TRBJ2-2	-	CASSLGRRELHRGAVF	TGTGCCAGTAGTTTGGGTAGACGGGAGCTGCACCGGGGAGCTGTTTTT
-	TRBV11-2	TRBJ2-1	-	CASSLASTSIGEQFF	TGTGCCAGCAGCTTAGCCTCGACTAGTATCGGTGAGCAGTTCTTC
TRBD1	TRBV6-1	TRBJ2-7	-	CASSRGDRGYEQYF	TGTGCCAGCAGCCGGGGGGACAGGGGCTACGAGCAGTACTTC
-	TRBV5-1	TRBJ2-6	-	CASSLDSSGANVLTF	TGCGCCAGCAGCTTGGACTCTTCTGGGGCCAACGTCCTGACTTTC
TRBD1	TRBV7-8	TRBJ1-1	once	CASTLTGGIEAFF	TGTGCCAGCACCTTAACAGGGGGTATTGAAGCTTTCTTT
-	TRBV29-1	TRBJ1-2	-	CSVVLALVGYGYTF	TGCAGCGTTGTGTTGGCTCTGGTTGGCTATGGCTACACCTTC
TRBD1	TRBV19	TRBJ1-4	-	CASNRGGTNEKLFF	TGTGCCAGTAACAGGGGGGGTACTAATGAAAAACTGTTTTTT
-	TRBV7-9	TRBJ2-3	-	CASSFLSQGTDTQYF	TGTGCCAGCAGCTTTCTATCGCAGGGGACAGATACGCAGTATTTT
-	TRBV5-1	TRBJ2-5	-	CASSLRTDQETQYF	TGCGCCAGCAGCCTTAGGACAGACCAAGAGACCCAGTACTTC
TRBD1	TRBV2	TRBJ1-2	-	CASRGQGLYGYTF	TGTGCCAGCAGGGGACAGGGACTCTATGGCTACACCTTC
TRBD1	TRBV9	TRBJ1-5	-	CASSPTGGGNQPQHF	TGTGCCAGCAGCCCCACAGGGGGTGGCAATCAGCCCCAGCATTTT